This TCR beta chain is drawn from a study of blood T cell repertoires in COVID-19. Germline CDR1 and CDR2: LGHNT and FRNRAP. This CDR3 has 13 residues. Repertoires were generated with immunoSEQ multiplex PCR, while TCRdb's copy carries only in-frame clones and drops some. The data show about 480,000 clones, approximately 90% seen once. The sample taken for sequencing was PBMCs or T cells enriched from blood (not recorded which). The TCR originated in a woman aged 60-70 years who had recovered from COVID-19. The chain carries TRBV12-5 and TRBJ2-1; possible D gene TRBD1, 7 bases. The CDR3 DNA sequence: TGTGCCCCCGGACAGGAGGGGACCAATGAGCAGTTCTTC. Residues: CAPGQEGTNEQFF.